Shown below are 21 T cell receptor beta chains from a single sample sequenced in a study of spatial heterogeneity in lung cancer. Specified time point: sample taken at primary tumor resection. Each CDR3 protein gets one entry after TCRdb re-called the 5' RACE reads with MiXCR. The sample holds fewer than 45,000 distinct CDR3 sequences, nearly 7% seen once. Sample: PBMCs, taken at surgery. These receptors were taken from a female donor with early-stage non-small cell lung cancer.

This clonotype was found a few times. The chain recombines TRBV6-1 with TRBJ1-1; 11 bases match TRBD1. With 4 bases clipped from V and 6 bases from J, the junction kept 7 bases outside the gene matches. The CDR3 length is 15 residues. Germline CDR1 and CDR2: MNHNS and SASEGT. CDR3 sequence reads: CASSGGTGGTPEAFF. Written as DNA, the CDR3 is TGTGCCAGCAGTGGAGGGACAGGGGGGACCCCTGAAGCTTTCTTT.

This clonotype showed up many times. In DNA form, the CDR3 reads TGTGCCAGCTCAGGGACAGCCATCACCGGGGAGCTGTTTTTT. It is translated as CASSGTAITGELFF. The chain uses TRBV18 and TRBJ2-2, with 7 nucleotides matching TRBD1. CDR1 and CDR2 (germline): KGHSH, LQKENI. The CDR3 runs 14 residues. Trimming took 5 bases from V and 4 from J; bases not matched to a gene: 4.

This clonotype has a count of ten or more. The V and J genes are TRBV6-5 and TRBJ2-3; D is unresolved. The germline V gene has CDR1 MNHEY and CDR2 SVGAGI. This CDR3 is 13 amino acids long. Trimming pared 10 bases from V and 2 bases from J, leaving 13 bases between. The CDR3 sequence: CATISPATDTQYF. CDR3 coding DNA: TGTGCCACGATTTCCCCGGCCACAGATACGCAGTATTTT.

This clonotype was picked up many times. The genes are TRBV29-1 and TRBJ1-2; no reliable D call. This CDR3 contains 11 residues. With 4 bases removed from V and 4 bases from J, the gap between germline ends came to 7 bases. Germline lookup yields CDR1 SQVTM and CDR2 ANQGSEA. CDR3 nucleotides: TGCAGCGTTGGACACCTCTATGGCTACACCTTC. Protein: CSVGHLYGYTF.

This clonotype was seen only a few times. The chain couples TRBV27 to TRBJ1-2, with 9 bases matching TRBD1. Germline CDR1 reads MNHEY; CDR2 reads SMNVEV (reference sequence). This CDR3 comprises 15 residues. The V segment lost 5 bases and the J segment 2 bases; nucleotides outside the gene matches: 6. CDR3 amino acids: CASSQTGGANYGYTF. The CDR3 DNA is TGTGCCAGCAGTCAAACAGGGGGCGCCAACTATGGCTACACCTTC.

This clonotype was seen ten or more times. This chain joins TRBV2 and TRBJ2-7; no clear D. V was cut by 4 bases and J by 2 bases, with 6 bases left in between. The CDR3 runs to 12 residues. CDR1 SNHLY and CDR2 FYNNEI come from the germline V gene. The DNA for the CDR3 is TGTGCCAGCAGTGGGGAAGCCTACGAGCAGTACTTC. As protein: CASSGEAYEQYF.

There are many counts of this clonotype. This rearrangement joins TRBV4-1 to TRBJ2-7, with TRBD1 matching over 8 bases. CDR1 and CDR2 (germline): MGHRA, YSYEKL. Trimming at V came to 0 bases and at J to 4 bases, leaving 11 bases not matched to a gene. The CDR3 has 17 amino acids. The CDR3 bases are TGCGCCAGCAGCCAAGATCAGCGGACAGGGTTCGTGTACGAGCAGTACTTC. This translates into CASSQDQRTGFVYEQYF.

This clonotype has a count of ten or more. The V and J genes are TRBV20-1 and TRBJ1-3, with D unclear. Trimming took off 2 bases at V and 3 bases at J, with 8 bases between the two ends. Germline assignment: CDR1 DFQATT and CDR2 SNEGSKA (reference sequence). The CDR3 is made up of 13 amino acids. The CDR3 region has the DNA TGCAGTGCTAGACCAGGCCTTGGAAACACCATATATTTT. The encoded protein is CSARPGLGNTIYF.

This clonotype has only a few counts. The genes are TRBV20-1 and TRBJ2-7; D possibly uses TRBD1 or TRBD2 (7 bases each). This CDR3 comprises 15 residues. Trimming shortened V by 6 bases and J by 0 bases, and 18 bases separated the two germline ends. Germline V lookup: CDR1 DFQATT, CDR2 SNEGSKA (reference sequence). The chain's CDR3 is CSATEGGGSSYEQYF. DNA of the CDR3: TGCAGTGCAACCGAAGGGGGCGGGAGCTCCTACGAGCAGTACTTC.

The sample holds a few counts of this clonotype. The genes are TRBV6-1 and TRBJ2-2, with D perhaps assigned TRBD1 or TRBD2 (5 bases each). The germline V gene has CDR1 MNHNS and CDR2 SASEGT. Trimming left V 3 bases short and J 4 bases short, with 9 bases between. This CDR3 spans 14 amino acids. The CDR3 here is CASSDQRGTGELFF. For the CDR3, the DNA is TGTGCCAGCAGTGATCAGAGGGGCACCGGGGAGCTGTTTTTT.

The gene calls are TRBV6-5 and TRBJ1-6; D ambiguous. Trimming shortened V by 3 bases and J by 9 bases, and 0 bases separated the two germline ends. This CDR3 spans 10 amino acids. Germline V CDR1 and CDR2: MNHEY, SVGAGI. The DNA for the CDR3 is TGTGCCAGCAGTTATTCACCCCTCCACTTT. Amino acid sequence: CASSYSPLHF.

V gene TRBV28 combines with J gene TRBJ1-3, with D uncertain. Germline-derived CDR1 and CDR2 are MDHEN and SYDVKM. V lost 5 bases, J lost 5 bases, and 7 bases lay in between. The CDR3 consists of 12 residues. The CDR3 loop reads CASSPFRNTIYF. In nucleotides, the CDR3 is TGTGCCAGCAGTCCATTTAGAAACACCATATATTTT.

This clonotype was detected many times. Here the CDR3 DNA reads TGCAGCGTTGAAGTGGGCCCCTTCTACGAGCAGTACTTC. Amino acids: CSVEVGPFYEQYF. The chain is built from TRBV29-1 and TRBJ2-7; D not resolved. Trimming left V 1 base short and J 3 bases short, with 10 bases between. CDR1 is SQVTM, CDR2 ANQGSEA, per germline. The CDR3 contains 13 residues.

The V call is TRBV4-3, the J call TRBJ2-2; no reliable D call. The CDR3 extends over 16 amino acids. V lost 1 base and J lost 7, with 16 bases in between. The germline CDR1 and CDR2 sequences are LGHNA and YSLEER. The CDR3 DNA reads TGCGCCAGCAGCCAAGGAAGGACCCCTTCAAGCGGGGAGCTGTTTTTT. Protein product: CASSQGRTPSSGELFF.

This clonotype came up many times. This chain uses TRBV27 with TRBJ2-7, with 8 positions matching TRBD1. Losses at the gene ends were 5 bases for V and 4 bases for J; bases not matched to a gene: 7. The CDR3 loop spans 14 amino acids. Germline CDR1 reads MNHEY; CDR2 reads SMNVEV (reference sequence). The CDR3 sequence: CASSRPGQVYEQYF. The CDR3 DNA is TGTGCCAGCAGTCGCCCGGGACAGGTTTACGAGCAGTACTTC.

Worth noting for this clonotype: One end of the junction varies from germline; a read error may be responsible. The rearrangement links TRBV18 to TRBJ2-5; D is ambiguous. Germline CDR1 and CDR2: KGHSH and LQKENI. The CDR3 totals 14 residues. The CDR3 nucleotides are TGTGACAGCTCACCACCGGCAGGTCAAGAGACCCAGTACTTC. As protein: CDSSPPAGQETQYF.

This clonotype was counted many times. The chain carries TRBV25-1 and TRBJ1-6; D might be TRBD1 (6 bases). The CDR3 covers 15 residues. CDR1 and CDR2 (germline): MGHDK, SYGVNS. V was pared by 3 bases and J by 17 bases, with 23 bases between. The CDR3 protein is CASSEGGRGPVLIHF. In DNA form, the CDR3 reads TGTGCCAGCAGTGAGGGGGGGCGCGGACCAGTACTCATCCACTTT.

This clonotype was observed at least ten times. This sequence joins TRBV6-1 and TRBJ1-1, with no clear D. Germline V lookup: CDR1 MNHNS, CDR2 SASEGT. Between the trimmed V and J ends, which lost 5 bases and 7 bases, there was a span of 20 bases. The CDR3 runs 15 residues. Here the CDR3 reads CASSPRTAGTVEAFF. The CDR3 region has the DNA TGTGCCAGCAGTCCGCGAACCGCAGGCACTGTTGAAGCTTTCTTT.

This clonotype appeared many times. A read error may account for a junction end that differs from germline. The genes are TRBV18 and TRBJ1-2, with 7 bases fitting TRBD1. The germline V gene encodes CDR1 KGHSH and CDR2 LQKENI. CDR3 size: 13 residues. The CDR3 nucleotides read TGTGCCAGCTCACCATTGAAAGGGACAGTCCCCCCCTTC. Translated, it gives CASSPLKGTVPPF.

Concerning this clonotype itself: A clone one base away is much larger, so this may be a read error. CDR3 sequence: CASSYAKGTACEQYF. The CDR3 nucleotides are TGTGCCAGCAGTTACGCGAAGGGGACCGCCTGCGAGCAGTACTTC. The chain recombines TRBV6-2 or TRBV6-3 with TRBJ2-7; D is tentatively TRBD1 or TRBD2 (5 bases each). V lost 2 bases, J lost 6 bases, and 17 bases lay in between. This CDR3 has 15 amino acids. Germline lookup yields CDR1 MNHEY and CDR2 SVGEGT.

This clonotype was seen many times. V gene TRBV7-9 combines with J gene TRBJ1-2; D is perhaps TRBD1 (5 bases). Trimming took off 5 bases at V and 8 bases at J, with 12 bases between the two ends. The germline CDR1 and CDR2 sequences are SEHNR and FQNEAQ (reference sequence). The CDR3 runs 12 residues. The CDR3, as DNA: TGTGCCAGCAGCCAGGGAACGGGCGGCTACACCTTC. Its translation: CASSQGTGGYTF. Full variable domain (outside the CDR3, taken from reference TRBV7-9 and TRBJ1-2): DTGVSQNPRHKITKRGQNVTFRCDPISEHNRLYWYRQTLGQGPEFLTYFQNEAQLEKSRLLSDRFSAERPKGSFSTLEIQRTEQGDSAMYLCASSQGTGGYTFGSGTRLTVV.